A single sample is the source of the 24 T cell receptor beta chains below, sequenced in a study of cytomegalovirus exposure and HLA in healthy donors. This PCR relied on a set of 60 Vbeta primers and 13 Jbeta primers. The method was immunoSEQ multiplex PCR; TCRdb's version includes in-frame clones alone and lacks a portion of them. The data contain 90,000 to 150,000 clones, approximately 80% of them singletons. Sequencing was carried out using PBMCs. These receptors came from a man over 45 in good health and CMV-seropositive.

The chain's CDR3 is CASRLGGVWNTEAFF. CDR3 bases: TGTGCAAGTCGACTAGGTGGGGTTTGGAACACTGAAGCTTTCTTT. J is TRBJ1-1 and V is TRBV12-2. TRBV12-2 has pseudogene status. This CDR3 is 15 amino acids long.

The chain couples TRBV5-1 to TRBJ1-6; D gene uncertain. V was trimmed by 3 bases and J by 5 bases, leaving 9 bases between them. From germline, CDR1 is SGHRS and CDR2 YFSETQ. The CDR3 loop spans 14 amino acids. The CDR3 DNA sequence: TGCGCCAGCAGCTGGGCAATGGATAATTCACCCCTCCACTTT. This gives the protein CASSWAMDNSPLHF.

The chain joins TRBV5-1 to TRBJ2-5; 9 bases fit TRBD1. The J call may be mistaken, given a closer DNA end match to TRBJ2-7. This CDR3 is 15 amino acids long. Germline V gene sequence: CDR1 SGHRS, CDR2 YFSETQ. This CDR3 reads CASSTSPGQGAEQYF. Here the CDR3 DNA reads TGCGCCAGCAGTACGAGCCCGGGACAGGGAGCCGAGCAGTACTTC.

V and J are TRBV19 and TRBJ1-1; TRBD1 agrees at 7 bases. V shed 7 bases, J shed 4 bases, and the junction held 12 bases outside the gene matches. The CDR3 has 15 residues. Germline CDR1 is LNHDA and CDR2 is SQIVND (reference sequence). In nucleotides, the CDR3 is TGTGCCAGTAACGGACAGGCAGGGGTGGGCACTGAAGCTTTCTTT. This sequence encodes CASNGQAGVGTEAFF.

The V and J genes are TRBV18 and TRBJ2-1; 7 bases line up with TRBD1. V gave up 1 base and J gave up 0 bases; unmatched junction bases: 9. Germline-derived CDR1 and CDR2 are KGHSH and LQKENI. The CDR3 runs 18 residues. In nucleotides, the CDR3 is TGTGCCAGCTCACCACGGCCCTCCGGGACAGCCTCCTACAATGAGCAGTTCTTC. Amino acids: CASSPRPSGTASYNEQFF.

This clone appeared a few times. This chain links TRBV7-2 with TRBJ1-5; D ambiguous. The CDR3 sequence is 13 residues long. V was shortened by 0 bases and J by 6 bases, with 6 bases between the two germline ends. Germline CDR1 is SGHTA and CDR2 is FQGNSA. CDR3 amino acids: CASSLAEGQPQHF. The CDR3 DNA reads as TGTGCCAGCAGCTTAGCGGAGGGTCAGCCCCAGCATTTT.

The CDR3 region is CASSLETTSVTYEQYF. The CDR3 coding sequence is TGCGCCAGCAGCTTGGAAACTACTAGCGTGACCTACGAGCAGTACTTC. The J gene is TRBJ2-7, the V gene TRBV5-1; 7 bases match TRBD2. Germline values: CDR1 SGHRS, CDR2 YFSETQ. This CDR3 comprises 16 residues. J gave up 2 bases and V 0 bases, and 8 bases lay outside the gene matches.

This clone showed up just a few times. V and J are TRBV25-1 and TRBJ1-1, with no clear D. The CDR3 spans 11 residues. Germline V gene data show CDR1 as MGHDK and CDR2 as SYGVNS. V was cut by 2 bases and J by 7 bases, with 5 bases left in between. The CDR3 here is CASSENSEAFF. The DNA for the CDR3 is TGTGCCAGCAGTGAAAATAGTGAAGCTTTCTTT. Together with reference TRBV25-1 and TRBJ1-1, the CDR3 gives the full variable domain: EADIYQTPRYLVIGTGKKITLECSQTMGHDKMYWYQQDPGMELHLIHYSYGVNSTEKGDLSSESTVSRIRTEHFPLTLESARPSHTSQYLCASSENSEAFFGQGTRLTVV.

The chain links TRBV5-1 to TRBJ2-3; perhaps TRBD1 as D (6 bases). This CDR3 region has 13 residues. Trimming shortened V by 5 bases and J by 4 bases, and 11 bases separated the two germline ends. Germline assignment: CDR1 SGHRS and CDR2 YFSETQ. The CDR3, as DNA: TGCGCCAGCAGTCAGGGGTCCGCAGATACGCAGTATTTT. Its translation is CASSQGSADTQYF.

The J gene is TRBJ1-6, the V gene TRBV27; the D gene is possibly TRBD1 (6 bases). The CDR3 consists of 16 residues. Trimming stripped 6 bases from V and 5 bases from J, with 17 bases between. The V gene's germline CDR1 is MNHEY and CDR2 SMNVEV (reference sequence). The CDR3 bases are TGTGCCAGCAGCTCTAGGCGGGGGGCGCATAATTCACCCCTCCACTTT. This encodes CASSSRRGAHNSPLHF.

V and J are TRBV4-1 and TRBJ1-2, with 7 bases matching TRBD1. The germline V gene has CDR1 MGHRA and CDR2 YSYEKL. V gave up 2 bases and J gave up 3 bases; unmatched junction bases: 6. The CDR3 length is 15 residues. The CDR3 protein is CASSQPGQSYYGYTF. The CDR3 DNA is TGCGCCAGCAGCCAACCGGGACAGAGTTACTATGGCTACACCTTC.

This clone was seen once. V gene TRBV25-1 combines with J gene TRBJ1-2; D remains unclear. The germline V and J ends were trimmed by 4 bases and 0 bases, with 9 bases remaining between them. In germline, CDR1 is MGHDK, CDR2 SYGVNS. This CDR3 is built from 14 residues. CDR3 residues: CASSAAGTNYGYTF. CDR3 sequence (DNA): TGTGCCAGCAGTGCTGCCGGGACTAACTATGGCTACACCTTC.

The CDR3 DNA follows: TGTGCCAGCAGCCGGACGGGGGGATCCTACGAGCAGTACTTC. Its translation: CASSRTGGSYEQYF. V and J are TRBV6-5 and TRBJ2-7, with 7 bases matching TRBD2. V shed 6 bases, J shed 1 base, and the junction held 6 bases outside the gene matches. This CDR3 region has 14 residues. Germline CDR1 and CDR2: MNHEY and SVGAGI.

The table lists this clone with a few counts. This sequence joins TRBV12-5 and TRBJ2-7; perhaps TRBD2 as D (5 bases). Germline CDR1 reads LGHNT; CDR2 reads FRNRAP. The CDR3 has 13 residues. V was clipped by 1 base and J by 7 bases, with 11 bases between them. CDR3 region: CASGLGHWEEQYF. The CDR3 DNA is TGTGCTAGTGGTTTGGGACATTGGGAGGAGCAGTACTTC.

The chain is built from TRBV6-5 and TRBJ2-5; perhaps TRBD1 as D (6 bases). The J call could be wrong; TRBJ2-7 is a better fit for the DNA end. There are 15 residues in the CDR3. Germline lookup yields CDR1 MNHEY and CDR2 SVGAGI. The CDR3 region is CASSSATGRIYEQYF. CDR3 DNA: TGTGCCAGCAGTTCAGCTACAGGGCGGATCTACGAGCAGTACTTC.

The chain combines TRBV2 with TRBJ1-1, with 7 nucleotides matching TRBD1. There are 13 residues in the CDR3. CDR1 and CDR2 (germline): SNHLY, FYNNEI. The V gene end was trimmed by 7 bases and the J gene end by 3 bases; junction bases not matched to a gene: 5. CDR3 region: CASKYTGDTEAFF. In nucleotides, the CDR3 is TGTGCCAGCAAGTATACAGGGGACACTGAAGCTTTCTTT.

J is TRBJ2-5 and V is TRBV19; 7 bases map to TRBD1. CDR3 length: 12 amino acids. V lost 8 bases to trimming and J lost 2 bases; unmatched junction nucleotides: 2. Germline V gene lookup returns CDR1 LNHDA and CDR2 SQIVND (reference sequence). The CDR3, as DNA: TGTGCCAGTCGACAGGGACAAGAGACCCAGTACTTC. Protein: CASRQGQETQYF. Looking up the rest from reference TRBV19 and TRBJ2-5 gives the full variable domain: DGGITQSPKYLFRKEGQNVTLSCEQNLNHDAMYWYRQDPGQGLRLIYYSQIVNDFQKGDIAEGYSVSREKKESFPLTVTSAQKNPTAFYLCASRQGQETQYFGPGTRLLVL.

J is TRBJ2-7 and V is TRBV7-2; no definite D call. Trimming cost V 5 bases and J 2 bases, with 16 bases left between them. The CDR3 spans 15 residues. Germline assignment: CDR1 SGHTA and CDR2 FQGNSA. CDR3 sequence: CASSLYLYSPYEQYF. DNA for the CDR3: TGTGCCAGCAGCCTGTACTTGTACAGCCCCTACGAGCAGTACTTC.

This clone was observed a single time. The rearrangement uses TRBV5-5 and TRBJ1-6, with a possible D match to TRBD1 (6 bases). The germline gives CDR1 SGHKS, CDR2 YYEKEE (reference sequence). V dropped 4 bases and J dropped 7 bases, with 21 bases sitting between them. The CDR3 covers 17 residues. CDR3 nucleotides: TGTGCCAGCAGCGCCCTAGTAATACAGGGTTGGAATTCACCCCTCCACTTT. Its translation: CASSALVIQGWNSPLHF. Full variable domain (outside the CDR3, taken from reference TRBV5-5 and TRBJ1-6): DAGVTQSPTHLIKTRGQQVTLRCSPISGHKSVSWYQQVLGQGPQFIFQYYEKEERGRGNFPDRFSARQFPNYSSELNVNALLLGDSALYLCASSALVIQGWNSPLHFGNGTRLTVT.

The table lists this clone with a few counts. CDR3 residues: CASSLHGRENTEAFF. For the CDR3, the DNA is TGTGCCAGCAGCTTACACGGCAGGGAGAACACTGAAGCTTTCTTT. The chain links TRBV7-9 to TRBJ1-1; D may be TRBD1 (5 bases). The CDR3 is 15 residues long. Looked up from germline, CDR1 is SEHNR and CDR2 is FQNEAQ (reference sequence). The V end was cut by 2 bases, the J end by 1 base, with 11 bases between.

CDR3 nucleotide sequence: TGCGCCAGCAGCTTGGGGGACAGGGGATTCACTGAAGCTTTCTTT. Encoded protein: CASSLGDRGFTEAFF. The rearrangement links TRBV5-1 to TRBJ1-1, with TRBD1 matching 10 bases. CDR1 is SGHRS and CDR2 is YFSETQ in the germline V gene. CDR3 length: 15 residues. The trim removed 0 bases at V and 4 bases at J, leaving 3 bases unmatched.

The rearrangement joins TRBV7-9 to TRBJ1-5; no clear D. Trimming took off 5 bases at V and 0 bases at J, with 11 bases between the two ends. The CDR3 spans 15 residues. CDR1 and CDR2 from the germline V gene are SEHNR and FQNEAQ (reference sequence). CDR3 sequence: CASSPGTVSNQPQHF. DNA for the CDR3: TGTGCCAGCAGCCCTGGTACGGTTAGCAATCAGCCCCAGCATTTT.

The chain combines TRBV4-1 with TRBJ1-5; D is undetermined. Germline CDR1 reads MGHRA; CDR2 reads YSYEKL. This CDR3 comprises 15 residues. V lost 3 bases and J 2 bases, leaving 11 bases between the germline ends. CDR3 DNA sequence: TGCGCCAGCAGCCAGGAGGTAGGGCGCAATCAGCCCCAGCATTTT. Translation gives CASSQEVGRNQPQHF.

This clone was recorded a few times. V gene TRBV10-2 combines with J gene TRBJ2-5, with D maybe TRBD1 (6 bases). With 3 bases removed from V and 2 bases from J, the gap between germline ends came to 13 bases. The germline CDR1 and CDR2 sequences are WSHSY and SAAADI. The CDR3 has 15 amino acids. CDR3 nucleotide sequence: TGCGCCAGCAGTGATGTGGGGGCGATTCAAGAGACCCAGTACTTC. It specifies CASSDVGAIQETQYF.